A single sample gave rise to the 26 T cell receptor beta chains below, sequenced in a study of blood T cells in healthy people across ages. Primed by a sample-barcoded 5' primer and a J-beta primer mix, a second PCR proceeded for 7 to 11 cycles. Each CDR3 protein gets one entry after TCRdb re-called the 5' RACE reads with MiXCR. The sample consists of under 2 million distinct CDR3 sequences, roughly 32% of them appearing once. The sequencing sample was made of blood. The origin of the receptors is a woman aged 30 to 39 in good health.

The chain couples TRBV28 to TRBJ1-2, with a tentative D call TRBD1 (6 bases). The CDR3 is 12 residues long. From germline, CDR1 is MDHEN and CDR2 SYDVKM. Trimming pared 6 bases from V and 5 bases from J, leaving 10 bases between. The CDR3 DNA is TGTGCCAGCAGGGGACACGGATATGGCTACACCTTC. Translated, it gives CASRGHGYGYTF.

This chain joins TRBV3-1 and TRBJ2-7; D not certain. The CDR3 length is 15 residues. V dropped 1 base and J dropped 5 bases, with 15 bases sitting between them. From germline, CDR1 is LGHDT and CDR2 YNNKEL (reference sequence). The chain's CDR3 is CASSQVSRPAHEQYF. The CDR3 region has the DNA TGTGCCAGCAGCCAAGTATCTAGACCGGCCCACGAGCAGTACTTC.

The chain uses TRBV11-2 and TRBJ2-4; D is undetermined. Trimming took 3 bases from V and 7 from J, leaving 16 bases between them. The length of the CDR3 is 15 residues. The germline V gene has CDR1 SGHAT and CDR2 FQNNGV. This chain's CDR3 is CASSFSVPGWNIQYF. Here the CDR3 DNA reads TGTGCCAGCAGCTTTTCAGTTCCAGGATGGAACATTCAGTACTTC.

As regards this clonotype: A much more abundant neighbour one base away suggests this may be a read error. The chain recombines TRBV29-1 with TRBJ2-1; possible D gene TRBD1, 5 bases. CDR3 length: 13 amino acids. Per germline, CDR1 SQVTM and CDR2 ANQGSEA. The V and J ends lost 5 bases and 0 bases respectively, with 8 bases between them. CDR3 sequence (DNA): TGCAGCGTTACCGACAGCTCCTACAATGAGCAGTTCTTC. Translation gives CSVTDSSYNEQFF.

The genes are TRBV6-2 or TRBV6-3 and TRBJ2-7; possibly TRBD1 or TRBD2 for D (6 bases each). The ends were cut back, 6 bases at V and 3 bases at J, with 18 bases in the middle. The germline V gene encodes CDR1 MNHEY and CDR2 SVGEGT. There are 15 residues in the CDR3. CDR3 sequence: CASRYTGAGGYEQYF. The CDR3 DNA sequence: TGTGCCAGCAGATACACGGGGGCGGGTGGCTACGAGCAGTACTTC.

As to this clonotype: Mismatch with germline at one junction end may stem from a read error. The chain carries TRBV20-1 and TRBJ2-1; 8 bases align to TRBD1. There are 14 residues in the CDR3. The germline V gene has CDR1 DFQATT and CDR2 SNEGSKA (reference sequence). In DNA form, the CDR3 reads TGCAGTGCTAGGCAGGGGGCCTCCTACGATGAGCAGTTCTTC. Its translation is CSARQGASYDEQFF.

Points on this clonotype: This may arise from a read error, as a much more abundant clone is one base away. This chain joins TRBV11-2 and TRBJ2-1; D uncertain. Germline assignment: CDR1 SGHAT and CDR2 FQNNGV. The CDR3 contains 12 residues. This CDR3 reads CANSLDGVIQFF. CDR3 in DNA: TGTGCCAACAGCTTAGATGGGGTGATCCAGTTCTTC.

J is TRBJ1-2 and V is TRBV6-5, with a weak D call TRBD1 (6 bases). CDR1 and CDR2 (germline): MNHEY, SVGAGI. The CDR3 sequence is 12 residues long. V was clipped by 7 bases and J by 5 bases, with 11 bases between them. CDR3 bases: TGTGCCAGCAAAACAGGGAGGTATGGCTACACCTTC. This gives the protein CASKTGRYGYTF.

The chain combines TRBV29-1 with TRBJ2-1, with 8 positions matching TRBD1. This CDR3 has 15 residues. Germline-derived CDR1 and CDR2 are SQVTM and ANQGSEA. Germline trimming cut 6 bases from V and 5 bases from J; bases unmatched to any gene: 12. As DNA, the CDR3 is TGCAGCGTGAGCCTACAGGGGGGTACGGACAATGAGCAGTTCTTC. Its translation: CSVSLQGGTDNEQFF.

The chain combines TRBV9 with TRBJ2-3; D gene uncertain. CDR3 length equals 15 residues. Trimming removed 2 bases from V and 0 bases from J, with 10 bases in between. Germline-derived CDR1 and CDR2 are SGDLS and YYNGEE. This chain's CDR3 is CASSVGWASTDTQYF. Here the CDR3 DNA reads TGTGCCAGCAGCGTGGGTTGGGCTAGCACAGATACGCAGTATTTT.

About this clonotype: At one end the junction does not follow the germline gene, possibly because of a read error. The chain links TRBV10-3 to TRBJ2-7, with D perhaps TRBD2 (6 bases). This CDR3 region has 13 residues. Germline V gene data show CDR1 as ENHRY and CDR2 as SYGVKD. CDR3 DNA: TGTGCCATCAGTGAGGGACGCGGGGAGACCCAGGACTTC. Its protein product is CAISEGRGETQDF.

The genes are TRBV5-8 and TRBJ1-2; D is ambiguous. This CDR3 contains 15 residues. V shed 1 base and J shed 5 bases, with 15 bases lying between them. Germline V lookup: CDR1 SGHTS, CDR2 YDEGEE. In DNA form, the CDR3 reads TGTGCCAGCAGCTTGCCCCCCGGGTTGGGGTATGGCTACACCTTC. This translates into CASSLPPGLGYGYTF.

This clonotype has more than one count but fewer than ten. This rearrangement joins TRBV7-2 to TRBJ1-1; D gene ambiguous. Trimming removed 3 bases at V and 1 base at J, with 9 bases between. Germline CDR1 reads SGHTA; CDR2 reads FQGNSA. The CDR3 has 14 residues. CDR3 nucleotide sequence: TGTGCCAGCAGCTTCAGTTCGGAGAACACTGAAGCTTTCTTT. Residues: CASSFSSENTEAFF.

This clonotype has more than one count but fewer than ten. V usage is TRBV4-1 and J usage is TRBJ2-1, with D possibly TRBD1 on 6 matching bases. The V gene's germline CDR1 is MGHRA and CDR2 YSYEKL. Trimming stripped 4 bases from V and 8 bases from J, with 18 bases between. The CDR3 sequence is 15 residues long. The CDR3 loop reads CASSPPVGARDEQFF. Here the CDR3 DNA reads TGCGCCAGCAGCCCCCCTGTGGGGGCAAGGGATGAGCAGTTCTTC.

The sample holds one count of this clonotype. An end of the junction differs from the germline gene, which may be a read error. This chain links TRBV5-5 with TRBJ1-3; D is undetermined. The CDR3 totals 15 residues. Per germline, CDR1 SGHKS and CDR2 YYEKEE (reference sequence). The CDR3 is CASSLEAVSGTTIYF. CDR3 nucleotide sequence: TGTGCCAGCAGCTTGGAGGCAGTCTCTGGAACCACCATATATTTT.

The chain links TRBV25-1 to TRBJ2-7, with D maybe TRBD2 (6 bases). Trimming left V 2 bases short and J 5 bases short, with 16 bases between. The CDR3 is made up of 15 amino acids. Germline V gene data show CDR1 as MGHDK and CDR2 as SYGVNS. In DNA form, the CDR3 reads TGTGCCAGCAGTGAAGACGGGGCAGGGAGGCACGAGCAGTACTTC. Protein product: CASSEDGAGRHEQYF.

This rearrangement joins TRBV2 to TRBJ2-3; 10 nucleotides match TRBD2. The CDR3 sequence is 15 residues long. After removal of 6 bases from V and 2 bases from J, the junction contained 5 bases not matched to a gene. CDR1 and CDR2 from the germline V gene are SNHLY and FYNNEI. CDR3: CASSELAGNTDTQYF. CDR3 coding DNA: TGTGCCAGCAGCGAACTAGCGGGAAACACAGATACGCAGTATTTT.

This clonotype has just a few counts. The chain couples TRBV7-9 to TRBJ2-7, with TRBD2 matching 8 bases. Germline V gene lookup returns CDR1 SEHNR and CDR2 FQNEAQ (reference sequence). The CDR3 is 17 amino acids. V lost 1 base to trimming and J lost 2 bases; unmatched junction nucleotides: 10. The CDR3, as DNA: TGTGCCAGCAGCTTAGGGACTCCGGGACTAGGGACCTACGAGCAGTACTTC. Residues: CASSLGTPGLGTYEQYF. The whole variable domain, remainder taken from reference TRBV7-9 and TRBJ2-7, is DTGVSQNPRHKITKRGQNVTFRCDPISEHNRLYWYRQTLGQGPEFLTYFQNEAQLEKSRLLSDRFSAERPKGSFSTLEIQRTEQGDSAMYLCASSLGTPGLGTYEQYFGPGTRLTVT.

This clonotype was seen a few times. The gene calls are TRBV25-1 and TRBJ1-6, with D possibly being TRBD1 (5 bases). The CDR3 contains 15 residues. The germline V gene has CDR1 MGHDK and CDR2 SYGVNS. V was clipped by 3 bases and J by 7 bases, with 13 bases between them. The DNA of the CDR3 is TGTGCCAGCAGTGATGGTGGCGGGGGGAATTCACCCCTCCACTTT. Its translation: CASSDGGGGNSPLHF.

This clonotype was counted only a few times. Sequence at one end of the junction differs from germline and may be a read error. The chain carries TRBV4-1 and TRBJ1-1; D possibly corresponds to TRBD1 (6 bases). This CDR3 has 15 amino acids. Germline V gives CDR1 MGHRA, CDR2 YSYEKL. The CDR3 coding sequence is TGCGCCTGCAGCCAAATCAGGGGAAGCAGCACTGAAGTTTTCTTT. Residues: CACSQIRGSSTEVFF.

The V call is TRBV4-2, the J call TRBJ2-1; possible D gene TRBD1, 6 bases. V dropped 4 bases and J dropped 3 bases, with 19 bases sitting between them. The CDR3 runs 17 residues. CDR1 is LGHNA, CDR2 YNFKEQ, per germline. The CDR3 reads CASSRARQAKVYNEQFF. The CDR3 DNA is TGTGCCAGCAGCCGTGCAAGACAGGCCAAAGTCTACAATGAGCAGTTCTTC.

In the case of this clonotype: Just one base apart from a much larger clone, this may be a read error. The rearrangement uses TRBV29-1 and TRBJ2-1; D gene unclear. Looked up from germline, CDR1 is SQVTM and CDR2 is ANQGSEA. This CDR3 has 13 residues. The CDR3 protein is CGVDRDDYNEQFF. CDR3 nucleotide sequence: TGCGGCGTCGACCGAGATGATTACAATGAGCAGTTCTTC.

This clonotype was seen once. This rearrangement joins TRBV27 to TRBJ1-5; D not resolved. The V and J ends lost 4 bases and 1 base respectively, with 11 bases between them. The CDR3 is 15 residues long. Per the germline V gene, CDR1 is MNHEY and CDR2 is SMNVEV (reference sequence). In DNA, the CDR3 is TGTGCCAGCAGTTCCGAGGGTCTCAGCAATCAGCCCCAGCATTTT. Its protein product is CASSSEGLSNQPQHF.

This clonotype showed up just a few times. This rearrangement joins TRBV20-1 to TRBJ2-5; no definite D call. V gave up 6 bases and J gave up 5 bases, with 28 bases separating them. From germline, CDR1 is DFQATT and CDR2 SNEGSKA (reference sequence). CDR3 length equals 17 residues. Written as DNA, the CDR3 is TGCAGTGCCAACAAGGAAGGGCACATAGCAAGAGTGGAGACCCAGTACTTC. The encoded protein is CSANKEGHIARVETQYF.

V is TRBV7-2 and J is TRBJ1-2; 8 bases match TRBD1. The CDR3 has 15 amino acids. Germline trimming cut 5 bases from V and 7 bases from J; bases unmatched to any gene: 12. Germline CDR1 and CDR2: SGHTA and FQGNSA. The CDR3 region has the DNA TGTGCCAGCAGCCTCAAAGGCCAGGGGGCAGGTGGCTACACCTTC. Amino acid sequence: CASSLKGQGAGGYTF.

This clonotype showed up just a few times. The chain carries TRBV27 and TRBJ2-7; TRBD2 matches at 8 bases. The CDR3 spans 15 residues. The junction had 7 bases not matched to a gene; V was cut back by 6 bases and J by 0 bases. CDR1 is MNHEY and CDR2 is SMNVEV in the germline V gene (reference sequence). CDR3 sequence (DNA): TGTGCCAGCAGCGACGCGGGGGGAGTCTCCTACGAGCAGTACTTC. Amino acid sequence: CASSDAGGVSYEQYF.